This T cell receptor (beta chain) was obtained from a study of technical replicates of blood from several donors. Assay used: immunoSEQ multiplex PCR; TCRdb lists only in-frame clones, some missing. This table holds roughly 62,000 clones, approximately 89% found once. Between the trimmed V and J ends, which lost 0 bases and 5 bases, there was a span of 13 bases. The CDR3 length is 16 residues. The germline gives CDR1 KGHSH, CDR2 LQKENI. The V and J genes are TRBV18 and TRBJ1-4; D ambiguous. The sequenced sample consisted of PBMCs. The receptor was isolated from a human donor in good health. Some clones in this sample may be carry-over from other donors' samples. CDR3 residues: CASSPPKQALNEKLFF. The DNA for the CDR3 is TGTGCCAGCTCACCACCCAAGCAGGCCCTCAATGAAAAACTGTTTTTT.